In its sample, the clone carrying this T cell receptor beta chain was seen many times. Its target is unknown. Indicated time point: persistent/refractory GD, antithyroid drugs over 5 years with positive TRAb. TCR sequences were obtained from RNA taken from PBMCs. Graves' disease diagnoses followed American Thyroid Association guidelines. This sample is drawn from a study of regulatory T cells in long-lasting Graves disease. The CDR3 is 14 amino acids. The V gene lost 6 bases and the J gene lost 1 base, with 13 bases spanning the gap. In germline, CDR1 is MDHEN, CDR2 SYDVKM. Study-wide results and limits: Those with persistent Graves' had less TCR diversity than newly diagnosed patients.

Building of the TCR beta libraries involved iRepertoire HTBI primers and Arm-PCR of CDR3 regions. One entry per CDR3 protein, called by TCRdb with MiXCR from the multiplex PCR reads. The sample lists about 310,000 distinct CDR3 sequences; around 21% were seen once. The sequences come from peripheral blood mononuclear cells (PBMCs), collected when the disease was refractory, from a patient treated with antithyroid drugs. The chain uses TRBV28 and TRBJ2-7; possible D gene TRBD2, 5 bases. This receptor was obtained from a female donor with Graves disease. The CDR3 here is CASSPAGTSYEQYF. Here the CDR3 DNA reads TGTGCCAGCAGCCCGGCGGGTACATCCTACGAGCAGTACTTC.